This is a list of T cell receptor beta chains from one sample in a study of shared clonotypes between healthy human individuals. Method: immunoSEQ multiplex PCR; TCRdb's copy keeps in-frame clones and lacks some. The sample records roughly 2 million clones, approximately 96% being singletons. Sequencing used naive CD4+ T cells sorted from blood. These receptors were collected from a man younger than 35 in good health. CDR3s include the opening cysteine and the closing phenylalanine or tryptophan. Each record gives: V gene, D gene, CDR3 length, clone size, J gene, CDR3 DNA, CDR3 protein. The D gene is left open where the match is weak. Clone size is given for some rows only: seen once, a few or many times, or a class if the clone is expanded.

v_gene: TRBV10-3; d_gene: TRBD1; len: 13; abundance: -; j_gene: TRBJ1-2; CDR3nt: TGTGCCGCCTCCGACAGGGCTAACTATGGCTACACCTTC; CDR3aa: CAASDRANYGYTF
v_gene: TRBV27; d_gene: TRBD1; len: 14; abundance: -; j_gene: TRBJ1-3; CDR3nt: TGTGCCAGCAGTCGCGGACAGGCCGGAAACACCATATATTTT; CDR3aa: CASSRGQAGNTIYF
v_gene: TRBV11-1; d_gene: -; len: 15; abundance: -; j_gene: TRBJ2-3; CDR3nt: TGTGCCAGCAGCTTAGGTCTCGGGGGTACAGATACGCAGTATTTT; CDR3aa: CASSLGLGGTDTQYF
v_gene: TRBV6-5; d_gene: TRBD2; len: 12; abundance: -; j_gene: TRBJ2-3; CDR3nt: TGTGCCAGCAGAGGGGATGGAGCGGGATGGTATTTT; CDR3aa: CASRGDGAGWYF
v_gene: TRBV4-1; d_gene: TRBD2; len: 16; abundance: -; j_gene: TRBJ2-5; CDR3nt: TGCGCCAGCAGCCAAGGGACTAGCGGGGTACAAGAGACCCAGTACTTC; CDR3aa: CASSQGTSGVQETQYF
v_gene: TRBV6-6; d_gene: TRBD1; len: 13; abundance: -; j_gene: TRBJ1-5; CDR3nt: TGTGCCAGCAGCAGGGGGATCAATCAGCCCCAGCATTTT; CDR3aa: CASSRGINQPQHF
v_gene: TRBV2; d_gene: TRBD1; len: 13; abundance: -; j_gene: TRBJ1-6; CDR3nt: TGTGCCAGCATCAGGGGGAATAATTCACCCCTCCACTTT; CDR3aa: CASIRGNNSPLHF
v_gene: TRBV9; d_gene: TRBD2; len: 17; abundance: -; j_gene: TRBJ2-5; CDR3nt: TGTGCCAGCAGCGTAGGAGGACTAGCGGGGGGCCAAGAGACCCAGTACTTC; CDR3aa: CASSVGGLAGGQETQYF
v_gene: TRBV30; d_gene: TRBD1; len: 14; abundance: -; j_gene: TRBJ2-5; CDR3nt: TGTGCCTGGAGGCGGGACAGGCTTGTAGAGACCCAGTACTTC; CDR3aa: CAWRRDRLVETQYF
v_gene: TRBV18; d_gene: -; len: 14; abundance: -; j_gene: TRBJ2-5; CDR3nt: TGTGCCAGCTCCAAGAATGAGGGTCAAGAGACCCAGTACTTC; CDR3aa: CASSKNEGQETQYF
v_gene: TRBV12-2; d_gene: -; len: 15; abundance: -; j_gene: TRBJ1-4; CDR3nt: TGTGCAAGTCGCTCGACAGGGCGACCTAATGAAAAACTGTTTTTT; CDR3aa: CASRSTGRPNEKLFF
v_gene: TRBV7-8; d_gene: -; len: 13; abundance: -; j_gene: TRBJ2-5; CDR3nt: TGTGCCAGCAGCTTCGGGGTGGCGGAGACCCAGTACTTC; CDR3aa: CASSFGVAETQYF
v_gene: TRBV19; d_gene: -; len: 14; abundance: -; j_gene: TRBJ1-6; CDR3nt: TGTGCCAGTAGTAACGGACAGATTAATTCACCCCTCCACTTT; CDR3aa: CASSNGQINSPLHF
v_gene: TRBV30; d_gene: TRBD1; len: 12; abundance: -; j_gene: TRBJ1-1; CDR3nt: TGTGCCTGGGAGACAGGGCGCACTGAAGCTTTCTTT; CDR3aa: CAWETGRTEAFF
v_gene: TRBV7-8; d_gene: -; len: 15; abundance: -; j_gene: TRBJ1-1; CDR3nt: TGTGCCAGCAGCTTGGGGTCCCCGGTGTACACTGAAGCTTTCTTT; CDR3aa: CASSLGSPVYTEAFF
v_gene: TRBV5-1; d_gene: -; len: 14; abundance: -; j_gene: TRBJ1-5; CDR3nt: TGCGCCAGCAGCTTGGATCCAGGTGGAAGGCCCCAGCATTTT; CDR3aa: CASSLDPGGRPQHF
v_gene: TRBV2; d_gene: TRBD2; len: 15; abundance: -; j_gene: TRBJ2-1; CDR3nt: TGTGCCAGCAGTGTCGATGGACTAGCGTACAATGAGCAGTTCTTC; CDR3aa: CASSVDGLAYNEQFF
v_gene: TRBV27; d_gene: TRBD1; len: 13; abundance: -; j_gene: TRBJ1-1; CDR3nt: TGTGCCAGCAGGGGACAGGGGAACACTGAAGCTTTCTTT; CDR3aa: CASRGQGNTEAFF
v_gene: TRBV6-5; d_gene: TRBD2; len: 16; abundance: -; j_gene: TRBJ2-5; CDR3nt: TGTGCCAGCAGTTCTGCTCTAGCGGGAGGAAGGGAGACCCAGTACTTC; CDR3aa: CASSSALAGGRETQYF
v_gene: TRBV2; d_gene: -; len: 13; abundance: -; j_gene: TRBJ1-5; CDR3nt: TGTGCCAGCCGGGTGGAGGGGGATCAGCCCCAGCATTTT; CDR3aa: CASRVEGDQPQHF
v_gene: TRBV30; d_gene: -; len: 11; abundance: -; j_gene: TRBJ2-7; CDR3nt: TGTGCCTGGAGTAGCCCTTACGAGCAGTACTTC; CDR3aa: CAWSSPYEQYF
v_gene: TRBV2; d_gene: -; len: 15; abundance: -; j_gene: TRBJ2-3; CDR3nt: TGTGCCAGCAGGAGGGTTCTGAAGGGTACAGATACGCAGTATTTT; CDR3aa: CASRRVLKGTDTQYF
v_gene: TRBV4-3; d_gene: -; len: 13; abundance: -; j_gene: TRBJ2-5; CDR3nt: TGCGCCAGCAGCCAAGATCGTTGGGGAGCCCAGTACTTC; CDR3aa: CASSQDRWGAQYF
v_gene: TRBV6-6; d_gene: -; len: 16; abundance: once; j_gene: TRBJ2-2; CDR3nt: TGTGCCAGCATTGCAGCGACAGGATCCCACACCGGGGAGCTGTTTTTT; CDR3aa: CASIAATGSHTGELFF
v_gene: TRBV12-1; d_gene: -; len: 17; abundance: -; j_gene: TRBJ2-1; CDR3nt: TGTGCCAGCAGCTTGCCTCCGGGACTCCTCTTCTACAATGAGCAGTTCTTC; CDR3aa: CASSLPPGLLFYNEQFF
v_gene: TRBV10-1; d_gene: TRBD1; len: 11; abundance: -; j_gene: TRBJ2-1; CDR3nt: TGCGCCAGCAGTAGGGGGCTTGAGCAGTTCTTC; CDR3aa: CASSRGLEQFF
v_gene: TRBV6-6; d_gene: -; len: 13; abundance: -; j_gene: TRBJ1-6; CDR3nt: TGTGCCAGCAGTTATGAGGCGAATTCACCCCTCCACTTT; CDR3aa: CASSYEANSPLHF
v_gene: TRBV5-6; d_gene: -; len: 12; abundance: -; j_gene: TRBJ1-6; CDR3nt: TGTGCCAGCAGCTTTGGGAAATCACCCCTCCACTTT; CDR3aa: CASSFGKSPLHF